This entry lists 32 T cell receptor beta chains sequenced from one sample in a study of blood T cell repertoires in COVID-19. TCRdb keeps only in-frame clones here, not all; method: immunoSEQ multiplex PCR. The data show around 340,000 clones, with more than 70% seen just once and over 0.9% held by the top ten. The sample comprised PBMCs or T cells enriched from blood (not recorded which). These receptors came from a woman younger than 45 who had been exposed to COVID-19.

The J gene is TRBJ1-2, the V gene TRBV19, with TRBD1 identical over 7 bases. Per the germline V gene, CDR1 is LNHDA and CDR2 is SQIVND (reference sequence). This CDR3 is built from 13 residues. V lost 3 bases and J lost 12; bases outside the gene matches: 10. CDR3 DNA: TGTGCCAGTAGTATCAGACAGGGATTCGTCGACACCTTC. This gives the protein CASSIRQGFVDTF.

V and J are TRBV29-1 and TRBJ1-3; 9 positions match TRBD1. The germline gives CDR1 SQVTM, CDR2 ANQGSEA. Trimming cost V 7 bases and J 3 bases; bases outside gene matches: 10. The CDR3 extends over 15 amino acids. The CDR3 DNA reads TGCAGCGGCCTCGCACAGGGGGCGCATGGAAACACCATATATTTT. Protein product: CSGLAQGAHGNTIYF.

The CDR3 loop is CASSWAFDSNTEAFF. The CDR3 bases are TGTGCCAGCAGTTGGGCTTTCGACAGCAACACTGAAGCTTTCTTT. This chain uses TRBV6-5 with TRBJ1-1; D may be TRBD1 (5 bases). CDR1 and CDR2 from the germline V gene are MNHEY and SVGAGI. Trimming removed 4 bases from V and 2 bases from J, with 14 bases in between. CDR3 length equals 15 residues.

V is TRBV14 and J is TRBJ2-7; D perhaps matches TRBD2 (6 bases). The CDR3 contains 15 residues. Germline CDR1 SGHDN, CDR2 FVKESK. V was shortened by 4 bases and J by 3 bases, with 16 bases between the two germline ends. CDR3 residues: CASSPLPGAFYEQYF. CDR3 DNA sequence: TGTGCCAGCAGCCCCCTCCCGGGAGCCTTCTACGAGCAGTACTTC.

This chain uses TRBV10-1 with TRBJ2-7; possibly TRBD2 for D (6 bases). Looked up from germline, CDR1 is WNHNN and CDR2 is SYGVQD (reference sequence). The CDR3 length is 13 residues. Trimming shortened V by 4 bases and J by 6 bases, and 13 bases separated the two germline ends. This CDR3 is CASSGGLPLEQYF. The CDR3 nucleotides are TGCGCCAGCAGTGGGGGACTCCCCCTCGAGCAGTACTTC.

The CDR3 loop reads CASSFLSGYEQYF. CDR3 bases: TGTGCCAGCAGCTTTCTTTCCGGGTACGAGCAGTACTTC. The rearrangement links TRBV13 to TRBJ2-7; D gene unclear. The CDR3 spans 13 residues. From germline, CDR1 is PRHDT and CDR2 FYEKMQ (reference sequence). The V and J ends lost 3 bases and 4 bases respectively, with 10 bases between them.

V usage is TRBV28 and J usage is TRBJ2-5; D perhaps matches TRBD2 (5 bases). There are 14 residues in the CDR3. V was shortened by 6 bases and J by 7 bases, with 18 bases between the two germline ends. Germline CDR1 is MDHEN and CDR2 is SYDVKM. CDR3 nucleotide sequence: TGTGCCAGCAGGGGAACCGGGGTAGGAGGGACCCAGTACTTC. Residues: CASRGTGVGGTQYF.

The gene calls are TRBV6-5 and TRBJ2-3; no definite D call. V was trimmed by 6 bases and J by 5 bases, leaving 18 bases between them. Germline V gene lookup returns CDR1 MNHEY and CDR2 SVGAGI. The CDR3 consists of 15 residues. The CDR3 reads CASRTAESRRDTQYF. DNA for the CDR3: TGTGCCAGCAGAACAGCCGAGAGCAGACGAGATACGCAGTATTTT.

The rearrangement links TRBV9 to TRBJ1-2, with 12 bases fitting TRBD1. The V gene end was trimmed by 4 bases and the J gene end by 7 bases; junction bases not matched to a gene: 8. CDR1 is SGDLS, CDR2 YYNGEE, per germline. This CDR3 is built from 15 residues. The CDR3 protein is CASSLRQGQGAGYTF. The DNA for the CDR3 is TGTGCCAGCAGCTTACGCCAGGGACAGGGGGCTGGCTACACCTTC.

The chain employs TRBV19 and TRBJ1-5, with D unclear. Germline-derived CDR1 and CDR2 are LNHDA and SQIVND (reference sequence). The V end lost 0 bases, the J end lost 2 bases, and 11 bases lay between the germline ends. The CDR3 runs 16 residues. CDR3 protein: CASSIDPGMGNQPQHF. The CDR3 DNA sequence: TGTGCCAGTAGTATAGATCCCGGGATGGGCAATCAGCCCCAGCATTTT. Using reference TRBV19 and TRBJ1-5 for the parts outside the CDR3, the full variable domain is DGGITQSPKYLFRKEGQNVTLSCEQNLNHDAMYWYRQDPGQGLRLIYYSQIVNDFQKGDIAEGYSVSREKKESFPLTVTSAQKNPTAFYLCASSIDPGMGNQPQHFGDGTRLSIL.

The CDR3 DNA is TGCGCCAGCAGCTTGGCCGGGGTAGCGGGAGGACTTGGGGCCAACGTCCTGACTTTC. Protein: CASSLAGVAGGLGANVLTF. The gene calls are TRBV5-1 and TRBJ2-6; 10 nucleotides line up with TRBD2. The germline V gene has CDR1 SGHRS and CDR2 YFSETQ. The trim removed 0 bases at V and 3 bases at J, leaving 9 bases unmatched. CDR3 size: 19 residues.

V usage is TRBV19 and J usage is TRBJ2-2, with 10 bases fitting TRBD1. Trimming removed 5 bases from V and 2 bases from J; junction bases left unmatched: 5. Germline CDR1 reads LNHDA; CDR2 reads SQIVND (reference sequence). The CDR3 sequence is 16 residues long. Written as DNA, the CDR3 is TGTGCCAGTAGTCCTCGGGACAGGGGAAACACCGGGGAGCTGTTTTTT. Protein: CASSPRDRGNTGELFF.

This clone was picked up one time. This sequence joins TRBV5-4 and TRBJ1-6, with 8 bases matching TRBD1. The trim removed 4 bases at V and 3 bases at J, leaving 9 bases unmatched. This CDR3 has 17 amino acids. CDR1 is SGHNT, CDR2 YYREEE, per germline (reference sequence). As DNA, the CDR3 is TGTGCCAGCAGCAATACCCCAGGGGGCAGCTATAATTCACCCCTCCACTTT. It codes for CASSNTPGGSYNSPLHF.

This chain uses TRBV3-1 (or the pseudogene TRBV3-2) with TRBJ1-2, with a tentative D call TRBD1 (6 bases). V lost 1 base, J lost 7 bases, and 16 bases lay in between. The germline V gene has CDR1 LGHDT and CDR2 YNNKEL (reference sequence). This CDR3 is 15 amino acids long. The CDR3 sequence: CASSQATGGLSGYTF. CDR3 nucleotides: TGTGCCAGCAGCCAAGCCACCGGGGGGCTAAGTGGCTACACCTTC.

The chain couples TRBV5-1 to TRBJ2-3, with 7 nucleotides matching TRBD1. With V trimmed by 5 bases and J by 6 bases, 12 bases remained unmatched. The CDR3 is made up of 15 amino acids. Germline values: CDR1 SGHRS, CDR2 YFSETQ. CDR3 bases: TGCGCCAGCAGATACCGGAGAGGGGGCGACGATACGCAGTATTTT. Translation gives CASRYRRGGDDTQYF.

CDR3 nucleotides: TGTGCCAGCAGCTTACTTCCGCCAGGGCAGAACACTGAAGCTTTCTTT. Residues: CASSLLPPGQNTEAFF. The chain has TRBV7-3 and TRBJ1-1; D is perhaps TRBD1 (5 bases). Deletions cut 2 bases from V and 1 base from J, with 14 bases between. Germline loops: CDR1 SGHTA, CDR2 FQGTGA. CDR3 length: 16 residues.

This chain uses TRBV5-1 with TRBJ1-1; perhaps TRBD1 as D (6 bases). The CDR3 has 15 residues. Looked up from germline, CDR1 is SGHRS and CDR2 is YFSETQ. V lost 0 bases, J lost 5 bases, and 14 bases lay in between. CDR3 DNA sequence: TGCGCCAGCAGCTTGGTGGGGGCTGCCGAGACTGAAGCTTTCTTT. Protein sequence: CASSLVGAAETEAFF.

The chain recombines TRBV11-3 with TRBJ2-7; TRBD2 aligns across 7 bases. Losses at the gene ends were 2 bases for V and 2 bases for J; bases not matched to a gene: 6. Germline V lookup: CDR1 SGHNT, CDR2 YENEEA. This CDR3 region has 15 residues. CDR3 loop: CASSLNSGRTYEQYF. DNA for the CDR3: TGTGCCAGCAGCTTAAATAGCGGGCGTACCTACGAGCAGTACTTC.

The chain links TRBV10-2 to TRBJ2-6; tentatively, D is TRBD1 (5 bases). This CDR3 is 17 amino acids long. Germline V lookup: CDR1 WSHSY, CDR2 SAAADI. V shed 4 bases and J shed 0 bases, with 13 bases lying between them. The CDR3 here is CASSVVGVASGANVLTF. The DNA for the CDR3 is TGCGCCAGCAGTGTTGTAGGGGTCGCCTCTGGGGCCAACGTCCTGACTTTC.

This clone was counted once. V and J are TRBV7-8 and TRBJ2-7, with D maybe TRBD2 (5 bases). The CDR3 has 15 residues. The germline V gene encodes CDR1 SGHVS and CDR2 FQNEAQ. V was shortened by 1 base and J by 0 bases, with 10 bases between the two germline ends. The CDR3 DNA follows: TGTGCCAGCAGCTTAGTGCGGAGGAGCTCCTACGAGCAGTACTTC. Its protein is CASSLVRRSSYEQYF.

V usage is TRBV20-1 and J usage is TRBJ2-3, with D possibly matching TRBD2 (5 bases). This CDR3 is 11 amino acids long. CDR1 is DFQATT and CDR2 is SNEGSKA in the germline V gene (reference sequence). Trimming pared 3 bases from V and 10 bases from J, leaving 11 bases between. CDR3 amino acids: CSARSGVAQYF. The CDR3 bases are TGCAGTGCTAGGTCCGGGGTAGCGCAGTATTTT.

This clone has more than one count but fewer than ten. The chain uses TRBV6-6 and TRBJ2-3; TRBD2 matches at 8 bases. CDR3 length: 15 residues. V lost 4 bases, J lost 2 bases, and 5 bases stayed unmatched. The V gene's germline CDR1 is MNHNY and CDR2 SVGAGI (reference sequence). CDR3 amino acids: CASSSGTRHTDTQYF. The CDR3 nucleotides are TGTGCCAGCAGTTCCGGGACTAGACACACAGATACGCAGTATTTT.

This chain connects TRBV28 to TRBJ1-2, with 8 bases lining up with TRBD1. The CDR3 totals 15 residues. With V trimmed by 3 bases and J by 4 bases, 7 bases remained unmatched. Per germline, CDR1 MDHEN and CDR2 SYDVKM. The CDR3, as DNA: TGTGCCAGCAGTTTTCCCGAGGGACAGGTCTATGGCTACACCTTC. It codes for CASSFPEGQVYGYTF.

The CDR3 region is CASGGGGNTIYF. For the CDR3, the DNA is TGTGCCTCCGGAGGTGGTGGAAACACCATATATTTT. The chain joins TRBV30 to TRBJ1-3, with D unresolved. CDR3 length: 12 residues. Germline CDR1 and CDR2: GTSNPN and SVGIG (reference sequence). V was pared by 7 bases and J by 3 bases, with 10 bases between.

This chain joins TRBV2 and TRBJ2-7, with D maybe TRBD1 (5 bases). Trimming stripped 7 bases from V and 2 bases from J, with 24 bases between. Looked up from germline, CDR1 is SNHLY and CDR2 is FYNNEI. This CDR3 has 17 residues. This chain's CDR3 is CASTTLTASDFAYEQYF. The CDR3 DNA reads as TGTGCCAGCACGACCTTGACAGCCTCCGACTTCGCCTACGAGCAGTACTTC.

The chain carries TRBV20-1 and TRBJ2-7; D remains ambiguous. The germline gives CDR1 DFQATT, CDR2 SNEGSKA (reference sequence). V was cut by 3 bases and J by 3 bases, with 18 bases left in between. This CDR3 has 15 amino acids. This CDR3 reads CSASLFSRGYYEQYF. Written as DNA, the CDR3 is TGCAGTGCTAGTTTGTTTAGCCGAGGATACTACGAGCAGTACTTC.

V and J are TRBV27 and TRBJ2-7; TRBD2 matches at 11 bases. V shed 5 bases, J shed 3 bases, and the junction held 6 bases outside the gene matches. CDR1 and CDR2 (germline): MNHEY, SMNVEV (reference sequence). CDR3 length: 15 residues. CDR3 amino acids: CASSQAGTSGYEQYF. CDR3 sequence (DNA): TGTGCCAGCAGTCAAGCCGGGACTAGCGGCTACGAGCAGTACTTC.

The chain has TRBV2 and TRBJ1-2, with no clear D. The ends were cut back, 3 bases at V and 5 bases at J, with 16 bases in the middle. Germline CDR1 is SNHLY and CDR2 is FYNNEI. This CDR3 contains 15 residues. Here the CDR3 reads CASSEASSAAYGYTF. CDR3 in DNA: TGTGCCAGCAGTGAGGCGTCTAGTGCTGCGTATGGCTACACCTTC.

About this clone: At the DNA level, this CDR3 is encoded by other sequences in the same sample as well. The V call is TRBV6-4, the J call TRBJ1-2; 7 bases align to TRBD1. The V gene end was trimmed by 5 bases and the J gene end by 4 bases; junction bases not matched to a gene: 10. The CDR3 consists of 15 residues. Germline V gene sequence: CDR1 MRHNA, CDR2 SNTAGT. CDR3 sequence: CASSPQGKGAYGYTF. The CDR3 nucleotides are TGTGCCAGCAGTCCACAGGGGAAAGGGGCCTATGGCTACACCTTC.

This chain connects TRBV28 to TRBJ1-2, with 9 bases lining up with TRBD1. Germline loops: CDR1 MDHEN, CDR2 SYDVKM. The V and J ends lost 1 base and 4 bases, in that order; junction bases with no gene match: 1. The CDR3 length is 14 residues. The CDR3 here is CASSLLQGAYGYTF. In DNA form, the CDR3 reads TGTGCCAGCAGTTTATTACAGGGGGCCTATGGCTACACCTTC.

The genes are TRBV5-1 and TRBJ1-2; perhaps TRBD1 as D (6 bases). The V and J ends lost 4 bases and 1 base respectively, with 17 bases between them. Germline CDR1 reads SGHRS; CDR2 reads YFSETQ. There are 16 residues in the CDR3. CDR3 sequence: CASSPRQDSLNYGYTF. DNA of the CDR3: TGCGCCAGCAGCCCGAGACAGGACAGTCTTAACTATGGCTACACCTTC.

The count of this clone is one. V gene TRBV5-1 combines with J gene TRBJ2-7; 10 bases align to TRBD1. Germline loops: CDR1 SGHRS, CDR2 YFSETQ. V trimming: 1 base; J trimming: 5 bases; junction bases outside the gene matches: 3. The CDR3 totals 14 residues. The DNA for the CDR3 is TGCGCCAGCAGCTTGCCGGACAGGGGGGACGAGCAGTACTTC. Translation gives CASSLPDRGDEQYF.